These 11 T cell receptor beta chains share one sample of origin, sequenced in a study of blood T cell repertoires in COVID-19. Clones were sequenced by immunoSEQ multiplex PCR, and TCRdb holds only the in-frame ones, with some missing. The profile shows hundreds of thousands of clones, roughly 85% of them singletons. Sequenced material: peripheral blood. The origin of the receptors is a human donor in a cohort sampled during active COVID-19.

The gene calls are TRBV30 and TRBJ2-7, with D unresolved. Germline CDR1 GTSNPN, CDR2 SVGIG (reference sequence). The CDR3 consists of 11 residues. CDR3 coding DNA: TGTGCTTTTAAGAGCTCCTACGAGCAGTACTTC. Translation gives CAFKSSYEQYF.

The chain carries TRBV24-1 and TRBJ2-3, with D possibly being TRBD1 (5 bases). The CDR3 has 14 amino acids. Germline CDR1 KGHDR, CDR2 SFDVKD. The V and J ends lost 5 bases and 4 bases respectively, with 12 bases between them. This CDR3 is CATSGAGFADTQYF. The DNA of the CDR3 is TGTGCCACCAGTGGAGCAGGGTTTGCAGATACGCAGTATTTT.

The chain combines TRBV5-4 with TRBJ1-1; D unresolved. Germline V CDR1 and CDR2: SGHNT, YYREEE (reference sequence). CDR3 length equals 14 residues. V was pared by 4 bases and J by 4 bases, with 14 bases between. The CDR3 DNA reads as TGTGCCAGCAGCGAAACCCAGGCGGGCACTGAAGCTTTCTTT. As protein: CASSETQAGTEAFF.

The gene calls are TRBV10-2 and TRBJ2-7; D may be TRBD1 (5 bases). This CDR3 spans 14 amino acids. Looked up from germline, CDR1 is WSHSY and CDR2 is SAAADI. Trimming stripped 0 bases from V and 6 bases from J, with 12 bases between. Here the CDR3 DNA reads TGCGCCAGCAGTGAGTCGCAGGGTTATGGCGAGCAGTACTTC. This gives the protein CASSESQGYGEQYF.

The chain uses TRBV12-3 or TRBV12-4 and TRBJ2-7, with 7 nucleotides matching TRBD2. This CDR3 is 12 amino acids long. J was trimmed by 6 bases and V by 8 bases; bases with no gene match: 7. In DNA, the CDR3 is TGTGCCAGCTCAAAGCGGGGTACCGAGCAGTACTTC. It translates to CASSKRGTEQYF.

This clone was counted once. The V gene is TRBV7-3, the J gene TRBJ2-1; D ambiguous. The V and J ends lost 2 bases and 7 bases respectively, with 15 bases between them. The germline V gene encodes CDR1 SGHTA and CDR2 FQGTGA. The CDR3 has 15 residues. CDR3 in amino acids: CASSLDLWAENEQFF. The CDR3 bases are TGTGCCAGCAGCTTAGACCTGTGGGCAGAGAATGAGCAGTTCTTC.

This clone appeared a few times. This chain connects TRBV5-5 to TRBJ1-5, with D uncertain. The ends were cut back, 5 bases at V and 0 bases at J, with 6 bases in the middle. CDR3 length: 13 residues. Germline values: CDR1 SGHKS, CDR2 YYEKEE (reference sequence). The CDR3 protein is CASRRDSNQPQHF. As DNA, the CDR3 is TGTGCCAGCAGGAGAGATAGCAATCAGCCCCAGCATTTT.

V usage is TRBV5-1 and J usage is TRBJ1-2; 8 positions agree with TRBD1. Trimming removed 1 base from V and 6 bases from J; junction bases left unmatched: 5. Germline CDR1 SGHRS, CDR2 YFSETQ. CDR3 length equals 14 residues. As DNA, the CDR3 is TGCGCCAGCAGCTTGAACAGGGGGGGCGATGGCTACACCTTC. This translates into CASSLNRGGDGYTF. Complete variable domain (other parts from reference TRBV5-1 and TRBJ1-2): KAGVTQTPRYLIKTRGQQVTLSCSPISGHRSVSWYQQTPGQGLQFLFEYFSETQRNKGNFPGRFSGRQFSNSRSEMNVSTLELGDSALYLCASSLNRGGDGYTFGSGTRLTVV.

The V and J genes are TRBV4-1 and TRBJ2-7; 7 positions agree with TRBD1. Per germline, CDR1 MGHRA and CDR2 YSYEKL. CDR3 length: 17 amino acids. With V trimmed by 4 bases and J by 2 bases, 14 bases remained unmatched. The CDR3 coding sequence is TGCGCCAGCAGCCGGGGGTTTATAGGGGGCTCTACCTACGAGCAGTACTTC. Amino acids: CASSRGFIGGSTYEQYF.

This clone was counted once. The genes are TRBV6-1 and TRBJ2-1, with D possibly being TRBD2 (6 bases). V was trimmed by 1 base and J by 6 bases, leaving 16 bases between them. This CDR3 region has 16 residues. Germline lookup yields CDR1 MNHNS and CDR2 SASEGT. CDR3 DNA: TGTGCCAGCAGTGAAGAGATGCGGGGAGTCCCCAATGAGCAGTTCTTC. Translation gives CASSEEMRGVPNEQFF.

The rearrangement uses TRBV19 and TRBJ2-7; D may be TRBD2 (5 bases). The V end was cut by 5 bases, the J end by 4 bases, with 12 bases between. Germline CDR1 is LNHDA and CDR2 is SQIVND (reference sequence). The CDR3 sequence is 13 residues long. CDR3 nucleotide sequence: TGTGCCAGTAGTTTCCGGACGGGGTACGAGCAGTACTTC. Encoded protein: CASSFRTGYEQYF. The full variable domain, with the rest looked up from reference TRBV19 and TRBJ2-7, is DGGITQSPKYLFRKEGQNVTLSCEQNLNHDAMYWYRQDPGQGLRLIYYSQIVNDFQKGDIAEGYSVSREKKESFPLTVTSAQKNPTAFYLCASSFRTGYEQYFGPGTRLTVT.